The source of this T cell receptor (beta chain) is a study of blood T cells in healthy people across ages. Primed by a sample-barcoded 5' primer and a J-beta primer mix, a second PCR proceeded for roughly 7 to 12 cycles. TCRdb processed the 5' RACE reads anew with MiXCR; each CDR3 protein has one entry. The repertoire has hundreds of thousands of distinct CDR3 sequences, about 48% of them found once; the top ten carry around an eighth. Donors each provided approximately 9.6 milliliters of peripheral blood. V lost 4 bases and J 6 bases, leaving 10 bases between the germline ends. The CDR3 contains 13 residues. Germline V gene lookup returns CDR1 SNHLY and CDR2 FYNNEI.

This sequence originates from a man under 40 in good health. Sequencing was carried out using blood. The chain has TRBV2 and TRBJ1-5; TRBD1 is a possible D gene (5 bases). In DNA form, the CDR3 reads TGTGCCAGCAGTGTATCGGGGGTTCAGCCCCAGCATTTT. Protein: CASSVSGVQPQHF.